This T cell receptor (beta chain) came from a study of Ad26.COV2.S vaccination and SARS-CoV-2 variants. Study details: Among those in the COV1001 Ad26.COV2.S trial arm was the donor. Study-wide findings and caveats: Researchers reported similar non-spike TCR breadth in vaccine and placebo recipients.

The CDR3 spans 15 residues. CDR1 and CDR2 (germline): LGHDT, YNNKEL (reference sequence). V lost 4 bases to trimming and J lost 3 bases; unmatched junction nucleotides: 4. The treatment denotes: some 20 received Ad26.COV2.S at low or high dose, single or two shots; 5 received placebo; per-sample allocation not given. Repertoires come from day 63 after the first vaccine or placebo injection. Clones were sequenced by immunoSEQ multiplex PCR, and TCRdb holds only the in-frame ones, with some missing. This repertoire shows 360,000 or so clones, around 91% found once; its top ten account for approximately 1.9%. Comment on this clone: Its antigen is undetermined.

This chain joins TRBV3-1 (or the pseudogene TRBV3-2) and TRBJ1-3, with 9 bases aligning to TRBD1. The sequences come from peripheral blood, collected in a trial of Ad26.COV2.S vaccine versus placebo. This receptor was identified in a person aged 18-65 years who received the Ad26.COV2.S COVID-19 vaccine or a placebo. The CDR3 DNA reads TGTGCCAGCAGCCCGGACAGGGGCGTTGGAAACACCATATATTTT. Translated: CASSPDRGVGNTIYF.